Listed below are T cell receptor beta chains from one sample, sequenced in a study of blood T cell repertoires in COVID-19. Measured with immunoSEQ multiplex PCR; TCRdb has only the in-frame clones, and not every one. The sample comprises 40,000 or so clones, approximately 89% of which are singletons, and approximately 2.1% rests with the top ten. Sequenced: peripheral blood. The source of these receptors is a man in his fifties or sixties with active COVID-19. CDR3s include the opening cysteine and the closing phenylalanine or tryptophan. Fields, in order: D gene, V gene, clone size, J gene, CDR3 DNA, CDR3 protein. D genes are given only for firm matches. Clone size is given for some rows only: seen once, a few or many times, or a class if the clone is expanded.

NA	TRBV10-3	NA	TRBJ2-1	TGTGCCATCAGCAGGGGAAGCTCCTACAATGAGCAGTTCTTC	CAISRGSSYNEQFF
NA	TRBV6-5	NA	TRBJ2-1	TGTGCCAGCAGCCTCTTAACTAGGGATGAGCAGTTCTTC	CASSLLTRDEQFF
TRBD2	TRBV30	NA	TRBJ2-5	TGTGCCTGGAGTCGACCTCTAGGGACTACGGAGACCCAGTACTTC	CAWSRPLGTTETQYF
NA	TRBV19	NA	TRBJ1-2	TGTGCCAGTAGTCGGGGAGACTATGGCTACACCTTC	CASSRGDYGYTF
NA	TRBV6-5	NA	TRBJ2-5	TGTGCCAGCATTTCCCACAGGACCCAGTACTTC	CASISHRTQYF
TRBD1	TRBV7-9	NA	TRBJ2-5	TGTGCCAGCAGCCAACGGACAGGGGGCGGAGAGACCCAGTACTTC	CASSQRTGGGETQYF
TRBD1	TRBV3-1/TRBV3-2	NA	TRBJ1-5	TGTGCCAGCAGCCGCAGGGGGAATCAGCCCCAGCATTTT	CASSRRGNQPQHF
TRBD2	TRBV10-3	NA	TRBJ2-5	TGTGCCATCAGCTCTAGCGGGGGGCGCCAAGAGACCCAGTACTTC	CAISSSGGRQETQYF
TRBD2	TRBV11-2	large	TRBJ2-7	TGTGCCAGCAGGGGGGTCAGCGGGAGGTACGAGCAGTACTTC	CASRGVSGRYEQYF
TRBD1	TRBV11-2	few	TRBJ1-3	TGTGCCAGCAGCTTAGAGGTACAGGGGAGAAACACCATATATTTT	CASSLEVQGRNTIYF
TRBD2	TRBV6-6	NA	TRBJ2-1	TGTGCCAGCAGGGCCTTAGCGGGAGGGTACAATGAGCAGTTCTTC	CASRALAGGYNEQFF
TRBD2	TRBV11-2	NA	TRBJ2-1	TGTGCCAGCAGCTCCCGTTTAGCGGGAGGATCCAGCTCCTACAATGAGCAGTTCTTC	CASSSRLAGGSSSYNEQFF
NA	TRBV29-1	NA	TRBJ2-7	TGCAGTGCCCTTCGGGGAGCGATGCAGTACTTC	CSALRGAMQYF
NA	TRBV7-2	medium-sized	TRBJ1-3	TGTGCCAGCATCCCGTGGGCCCTTTGGGGAGCGGGAAACACCATATATTTT	CASIPWALWGAGNTIYF
NA	TRBV7-6	NA	TRBJ2-7	TGTGCCAGCAGCTTAAGACACGGCAGGGCCTACGAGCAGTACTTC	CASSLRHGRAYEQYF
TRBD1	TRBV5-1	NA	TRBJ2-5	TGCGCCAGCAGGTACCAGGGACAGGCCCAAGAGACCCAGTACTTC	CASRYQGQAQETQYF
NA	TRBV9	NA	TRBJ1-2	TGTGCCAGCAGCGCCGACGGACAGAGCTATGGCTACACCTTC	CASSADGQSYGYTF
NA	TRBV30	NA	TRBJ1-1	TGTGCCTGGAGGGGGTCGGCCAGGGCGAACACTGAAGCTTTCTTT	CAWRGSARANTEAFF
NA	TRBV6-5	NA	TRBJ1-4	TGTGCCACCCGTCCGGGGGCAACTAATGAAAAACTGTTTTTT	CATRPGATNEKLFF
NA	TRBV3-1/TRBV3-2	NA	TRBJ1-1	TGTGCCAGCAGTTTTGGGGGGATGAACACTGAAGCTTTCTTT	CASSFGGMNTEAFF
TRBD2	TRBV11-3	NA	TRBJ2-1	TGTGCCAGCAGCTCTCGACTAGCGGGGGTCAATGAGCAGTTCTTC	CASSSRLAGVNEQFF
NA	TRBV18	NA	TRBJ2-3	TGTGCCAGCATCAGAACTAGCCCGCGGGGAGATACGCAGTATTTT	CASIRTSPRGDTQYF
TRBD2	TRBV6-5	NA	TRBJ2-1	TGTGCCACCCTTAAAGCGGGAGGGGATGAGCAGTTCTTC	CATLKAGGDEQFF
NA	TRBV15	NA	TRBJ1-2	TGTGCCACCAGCAGCAAACAGGGAATCTATGGCTACACCTTC	CATSSKQGIYGYTF
NA	TRBV6-5	NA	TRBJ2-7	TGTGCCAGCAGTTACGAGGGAATCTTGGGGTACGAGCAGTACTTC	CASSYEGILGYEQYF
NA	TRBV6-5	NA	TRBJ2-1	TGTGCCAGCAGTCCCTACCTAGCAACCAATGAGCAGTTCTTC	CASSPYLATNEQFF
TRBD1	TRBV5-1	NA	TRBJ1-5	TGCGCCAGCAGCCCGGGGACAGGGAAACAGCCCCAGCATTTT	CASSPGTGKQPQHF
TRBD1	TRBV19	NA	TRBJ1-2	TGTGCCAGTAGTATTGGGGCCCTACGGGACAGCTCAATCGGCTACACCTTC	CASSIGALRDSSIGYTF
NA	TRBV4-2	NA	TRBJ2-4	TGTGCCAGCAGCCAAGGGGGCGGAGCCAAAAACATTCAGTACTTC	CASSQGGGAKNIQYF
TRBD1	TRBV6-5	NA	TRBJ2-1	TGTGCCGTGTCTTTAAGGACAGGGGGTTTCGATGAGCAGTTCTTC	CAVSLRTGGFDEQFF
NA	TRBV4-2	NA	TRBJ1-3	TGTGCCAGCAGCCAAGAAGGAGGGAGGGGAAACACCATATATTTT	CASSQEGGRGNTIYF
NA	TRBV7-9	NA	TRBJ2-1	TGTGCCAGCAGCTTAAGGGGGGGTTACTCCAATGAGCAGTTCTTC	CASSLRGGYSNEQFF